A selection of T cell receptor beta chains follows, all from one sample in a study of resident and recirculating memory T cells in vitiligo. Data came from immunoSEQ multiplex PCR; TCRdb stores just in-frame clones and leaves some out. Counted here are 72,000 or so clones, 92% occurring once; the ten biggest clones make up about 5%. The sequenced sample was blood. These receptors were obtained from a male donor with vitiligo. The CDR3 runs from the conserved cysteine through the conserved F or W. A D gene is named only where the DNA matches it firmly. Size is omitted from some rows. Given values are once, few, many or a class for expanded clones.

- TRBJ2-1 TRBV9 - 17 TGTGCCAGCAGCGTAGGAGGGGGAGCGGGAATTATGGATGAGCAGTTCTTC CASSVGGGAGIMDEQFF
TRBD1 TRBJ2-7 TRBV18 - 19 TGTGCCAGCTCACCATCGGGGTCTTTCTCGGGACCAAGCAGGGGGGAGCAGTACTTC CASSPSGSFSGPSRGEQYF
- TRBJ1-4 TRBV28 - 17 TGTGCCAGCAGTTTATTTCTGGACATTGCAACTAATGAAAAACTGTTTTTT CASSLFLDIATNEKLFF
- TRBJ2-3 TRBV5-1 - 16 TGCGCCAGCAGCTTAGGTTTTACCGGGGGCACAGATACGCAGTATTTT CASSLGFTGGTDTQYF
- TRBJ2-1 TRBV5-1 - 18 TGCGCCAGCAGCCCCTCCCAGGGGCTCATAACCGCCTACAATGAGCAGTTCTTC CASSPSQGLITAYNEQFF
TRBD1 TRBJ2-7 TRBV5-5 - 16 TGTGCCAGCAGCTTGGAGACGGGACAGACTACCTACGAGCAGTACTTC CASSLETGQTTYEQYF
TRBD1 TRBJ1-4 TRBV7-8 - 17 TGTGCCAGCAGCTCGAGGAGTTTCGGACAGGGGGCAGGGGGACTGTTTTTT CASSSRSFGQGAGGLFF
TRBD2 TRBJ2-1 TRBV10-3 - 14 TGTGCCGCCGAGACTAGCGGGATCGACAATGAGCAGTTCTTC CAAETSGIDNEQFF
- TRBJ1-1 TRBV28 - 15 TGTGCCAGCAGTTTATTCCTAGGCGCGGACACTGAAGCTTTCTTT CASSLFLGADTEAFF
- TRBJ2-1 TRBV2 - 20 TGTGCCAGCAGTTCTACCTTTCTCTCGGGACTCCTAAGCTCCTACAATGAGCAGTTCTTC CASSSTFLSGLLSSYNEQFF
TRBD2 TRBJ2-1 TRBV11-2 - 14 TGTGCCAGCAGCGGGGGACTAGCGGGCAATGAGCAGTTCTTC CASSGGLAGNEQFF
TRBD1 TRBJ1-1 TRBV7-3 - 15 TGTGCCAGCAGCGAGTTACAGGGGGCGCTCACTGAAGCTTTCTTT CASSELQGALTEAFF
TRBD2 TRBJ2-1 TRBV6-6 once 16 TGTGCCAGCAGTCCCCGATCACTAGCGGGATCCAATGAGCAGTTCTTC CASSPRSLAGSNEQFF
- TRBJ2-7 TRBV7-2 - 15 TGTGCCAGCAGCTTAGTGGGCCCGACAGTCTACGAGCAGTACTTC CASSLVGPTVYEQYF
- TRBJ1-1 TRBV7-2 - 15 TGTGCCAGCAGCTTAGTGTTGGTGACTAACACTGAAGCTTTCTTT CASSLVLVTNTEAFF
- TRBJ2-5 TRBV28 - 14 TGTGCCAGCAGCCCTGTAGGAGGAGGAGAGACCCAGTACTTC CASSPVGGGETQYF
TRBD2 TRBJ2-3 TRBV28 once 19 TGTGCCAGCAGTTCGGTATGGGGAGCGGGAGGCCGAGGCACAGATACGCAGTATTTT CASSSVWGAGGRGTDTQYF
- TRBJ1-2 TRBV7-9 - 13 TGTGCCAGCAGCTTAGGCACATTATATGGCTACACCTTC CASSLGTLYGYTF
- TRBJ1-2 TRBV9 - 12 TGTGCCAGCAGCGGGGGGGACTATGGCTACACCTTC CASSGGDYGYTF
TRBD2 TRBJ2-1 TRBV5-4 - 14 TGTGCCAGCAGCTCGGTGGCGGGGGGGGGTGAGCAGTTCTTC CASSSVAGGGEQFF
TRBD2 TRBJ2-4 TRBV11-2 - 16 TGTGCCAGCGGGTCCACTAGCGGGCTAGCCAAAAACATTCAGTACTTC CASGSTSGLAKNIQYF
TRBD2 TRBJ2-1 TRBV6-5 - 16 TGTGCCAGCAGTTACTCTGCGGGAGAGGTTTACAATGAGCAGTTCTTC CASSYSAGEVYNEQFF
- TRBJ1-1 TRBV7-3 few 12 TGTGCCAGCAAAGGGGTAGACACTGAAGCTTTCTTT CASKGVDTEAFF
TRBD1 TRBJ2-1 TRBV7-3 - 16 TGTGCCAGCAGCTTCCTCCCTCCCGGGACAGGCAATGAGCAGTTCTTC CASSFLPPGTGNEQFF